The TCR beta chain under discussion was sequenced for a study of blood T cells in healthy people across ages (dated by TCRdb to the mid-2010s). For context, the study as a whole: In model experiments, roughly one uniquely barcoded TCR beta cDNA molecule per two T cells was captured by template switching. To avoid experimental bias, donors of different ages were spread randomly across the sequencing lanes. The study analyzed two additional independent replicas of 1 million unique cDNA reads from the same blood draw for two donors, one aged 18 to 30 and one aged 80 or older. Using deep sequencing normalized with unique cDNA molecular identifiers, the study measured how TCR beta repertoire diversity changes with age. The donors were split into four age groups: young (average around 16 years), middle-aged (39), aged (more than 60) and long-lived (about 82). Summary of the overall study and its limitations: Because the CMV infection status of the donors was unknown, age-related changes in expanded clonotypes may potentially have been confounded. Because profiling used bulk unsorted PBMCs, naive and antigen-experienced compartments could not be compared conclusively. The long-lived group showed more naive CD4+ T cells, fewer expanded clones and increased TCR diversity than the aged group, suggesting age selection. Estimates of total diversity based on one million sequenced T cells were regarded as lower bounds and as underestimates. Observed TCR beta diversity correlated strongly with the percentage of naive T cells measured by flow cytometry. As age increased, observed TCR beta diversity per million T cells dropped in a roughly linear way, and a significant reduction was already evident by age about 40.

Taken from cysteine to phenylalanine, the CDR3 has 15 residues. Just the 45-base CDR3 DNA is kept, in frame starting at base 1. The germline V gene (reference sequence) specifies DFQATT as CDR1 and SNEGSKA as CDR2. Donors were 35 to 40 systemically healthy Caucasian individuals from Russia aged roughly 6 to 95 years. Each donor gave ten milliliters of peripheral blood, drawn into EDTA-treated Vacutainer tubes. Ficoll-Paque density-gradient centrifugation was used to isolate PBMCs, with at least 6.5 million obtained per sample. Total RNA was extracted from PBMCs with Trizol reagent, with at least 5.5 micrograms obtained per sample. For every donor, an aliquot of PBMCs went through flow cytometry to measure the percentages of naive CD45RAhigh/CD27high T cells. For this clonotype: Its antigen has not been determined. Base qualities were left out, and no much larger clone turns up one base away.

Libraries were built with 5' RACE. Sequencing instrument: Illumina HiSeq 2500. A second roughly 7 to 11 cycle PCR used a sample-barcoded 5' primer and a J-beta primer mix. A unique molecular identifier was introduced onto each TCR beta cDNA molecule by a template-switch 5' adaptor carrying 12 random nucleotides. Each sample yielded at least 2.5 million CDR3-containing paired-end reads. The Mint cDNA synthesis kit, primed by a TRBC-specific oligonucleotide, was used to synthesize first-strand cDNA from all RNA. After uracil-DNA glycosylase treatment, a first 18-cycle PCR used universal primers M1SS and BC2_uni_R on all cDNA. On the authors' methods: For normalization, 1 million high-quality reads were randomly selected from each sample, with every read carrying a distinct molecular identifier. Reads with shared molecular identifiers were discarded instead of being binned into consensus sequences. MiTCR, with a Q25 quality threshold and the strictest error-elimination algorithm, was used for CDR3 identification, clonotype clustering and error correction. A nonparametric unseen species model with Euler transformation was used to estimate a lower bound on total TCR beta diversity. The raw public reads went through TCRdb reprocessing: fastp at Q25, MiXCR clone calling, in-frame beta chains kept. All rows with the same CDR3 protein become a single entry with the most common DNA and genes. The V and J calls, along with clone size, are taken from TCRdb and not from the paper's own processing. This sample is represented by around 870,000 distinct CDR3 sequences; more than 25% of them were singletons. The ten largest clones represent approximately 15% of the sample.

The rearranged chain carries TRBV20-1 and TRBJ2-5, with 9 central nucleotides matching TRBD1. The J call is uncertain, as TRBJ2-7 better fits the DNA end. This TCR came from a woman older than 75 in good health. The sequenced sample was blood. The CDR3 reads CSAFHPGQGNYEQYF. The nucleotide sequence reads TGCAGTGCTTTCCACCCGGGACAGGGTAACTACGAGCAGTACTTC.